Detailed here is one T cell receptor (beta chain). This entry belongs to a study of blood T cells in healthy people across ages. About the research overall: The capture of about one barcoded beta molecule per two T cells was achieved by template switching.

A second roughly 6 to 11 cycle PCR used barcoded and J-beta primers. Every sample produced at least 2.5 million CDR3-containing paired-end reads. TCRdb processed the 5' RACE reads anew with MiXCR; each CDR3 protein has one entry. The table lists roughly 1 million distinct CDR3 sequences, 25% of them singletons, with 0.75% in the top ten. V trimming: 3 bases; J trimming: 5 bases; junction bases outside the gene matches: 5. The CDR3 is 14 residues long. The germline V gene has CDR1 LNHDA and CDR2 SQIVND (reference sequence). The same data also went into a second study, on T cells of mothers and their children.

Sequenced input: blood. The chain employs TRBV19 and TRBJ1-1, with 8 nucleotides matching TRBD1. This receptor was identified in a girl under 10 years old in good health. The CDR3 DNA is TGTGCCAGTAGTATGTCGAGACAGGGGACTGAAGCTTTCTTT. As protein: CASSMSRQGTEAFF.